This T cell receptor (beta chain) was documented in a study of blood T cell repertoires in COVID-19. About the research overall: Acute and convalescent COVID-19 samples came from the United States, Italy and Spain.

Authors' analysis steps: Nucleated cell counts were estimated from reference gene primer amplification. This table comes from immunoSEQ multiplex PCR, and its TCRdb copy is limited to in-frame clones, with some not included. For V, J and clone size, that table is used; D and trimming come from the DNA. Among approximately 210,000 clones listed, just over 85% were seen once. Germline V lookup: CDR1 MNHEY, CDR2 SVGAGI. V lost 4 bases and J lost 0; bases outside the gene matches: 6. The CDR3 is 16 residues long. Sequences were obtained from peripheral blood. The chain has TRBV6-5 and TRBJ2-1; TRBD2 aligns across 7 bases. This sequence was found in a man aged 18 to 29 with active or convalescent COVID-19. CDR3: CASSFTSVSSYNEQFF. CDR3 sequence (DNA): TGTGCCAGCAGTTTCACTAGCGTCAGCTCCTACAATGAGCAGTTCTTC.